This TCR beta chain was profiled in a study of CD8+ T cells in alopecia areata. Study-level background: Treated patients swallowed 5 to 10 mg of oral tofacitinib twice daily.

The CDR3 loop spans 12 amino acids. V was clipped by 5 bases and J by 5 bases, with 9 bases between them. Germline loops: CDR1 MDHEN, CDR2 SYDVKM. Sequencing used cDNA as its template, made by extracting RNA and reverse transcribing it. Produced via immunoSEQ multiplex PCR; TCRdb's table is partial and in-frame only. The sample lists over 14,000 clones; under 60% were seen once. Lesional scalp punch biopsies and peripheral blood came from alopecia areata patients. The source material was skin, sampled at week 0. This receptor was taken from a human donor with alopecia areata. The rearrangement joins TRBV28 to TRBJ1-2, with D possibly being TRBD1 (5 bases). In DNA form, the CDR3 reads TGTGCCAGCAGTCCACGACAGTATGGCTACACCTTC. As protein: CASSPRQYGYTF.